A single sample is the source of the 9 T cell receptor beta chains below, sequenced in a study of shared clonotypes between healthy human individuals. Produced via immunoSEQ multiplex PCR; TCRdb's table is partial and in-frame only. The sample lists around 550,000 clones, approximately 95% occurring once. It was CD45RO-negative cells, positively selected for CCR7, that made up naive CD8 cells, with terminally differentiated effector memory CD45RA+ cells excluded. Sequenced sample: naive CD8+ T cells sorted from blood. These receptors came from a woman in her thirties in good health.

V and J are TRBV7-9 and TRBJ2-7; a possible D gene is TRBD2 (6 bases). Germline-derived CDR1 and CDR2 are SEHNR and FQNEAQ (reference sequence). This CDR3 comprises 12 residues. Trimming cost V 5 bases and J 5 bases, with 10 bases left between them. The CDR3 DNA sequence: TGTGCCAGCAGCCTACTAGCAGACGAGCAGTACTTC. This codes for CASSLLADEQYF.

The rearrangement uses TRBV19 and TRBJ1-5; no firm D call. The CDR3 consists of 16 residues. Trimming pared 5 bases from V and 5 bases from J, leaving 19 bases between. Per the germline V gene, CDR1 is LNHDA and CDR2 is SQIVND (reference sequence). CDR3 in amino acids: CASSWGWAGWHQPQHF. The CDR3 nucleotides are TGTGCCAGTAGTTGGGGTTGGGCGGGGTGGCATCAGCCCCAGCATTTT.

This clone was detected only once. The CDR3 DNA reads as TGTGCCAGTAGTCTAACCGGGACAAACACAGATACGCAGTATTTT. Protein product: CASSLTGTNTDTQYF. V gene TRBV19 combines with J gene TRBJ2-3; tentatively, D is TRBD1 (6 bases). Germline CDR1 and CDR2: LNHDA and SQIVND (reference sequence). The V gene lost 5 bases and the J gene lost 2 bases, with 14 bases spanning the gap. The CDR3 sequence is 15 residues long. Looking up the rest from reference TRBV19 and TRBJ2-3 gives the full variable domain: DGGITQSPKYLFRKEGQNVTLSCEQNLNHDAMYWYRQDPGQGLRLIYYSQIVNDFQKGDIAEGYSVSREKKESFPLTVTSAQKNPTAFYLCASSLTGTNTDTQYFGPGTRLTVL.

The gene calls are TRBV6-5 and TRBJ1-5; D perhaps matches TRBD1 (6 bases). The CDR3 length is 15 residues. V lost 0 bases to trimming and J lost 7 bases, with 13 bases between them. CDR1 and CDR2 (germline): MNHEY, SVGAGI. CDR3 in DNA: TGTGCCAGCAGTTACTCCTCGGACAGCGGCCAGCCCCAGCATTTT. This encodes CASSYSSDSGQPQHF.

This clone appeared once. The chain links TRBV5-6 to TRBJ2-7, with 7 bases that match TRBD2. Losses at the gene ends were 1 base for V and 7 bases for J; bases not matched to a gene: 11. Germline CDR1 is SGHDT and CDR2 is YYEEEE. This CDR3 region has 15 residues. CDR3 nucleotides: TGTGCCAGCAGCTTGCAGTCGCGGGAGCCCCAAGAGCAGTACTTC. It encodes CASSLQSREPQEQYF.

V usage is TRBV2 and J usage is TRBJ1-2, with D hard to call. The germline V gene has CDR1 SNHLY and CDR2 FYNNEI. V lost 1 base and J lost 2, with 11 bases in between. The CDR3 totals 15 residues. CDR3 in DNA: TGTGCCAGCAGTGAAGGGGCGGCGGCCAACTATGGCTACACCTTC. Translating it yields CASSEGAAANYGYTF.

The V and J genes are TRBV27 and TRBJ1-5; D remains unclear. Germline V gene lookup returns CDR1 MNHEY and CDR2 SMNVEV (reference sequence). This CDR3 region has 14 residues. V lost 5 bases, J lost 4 bases, and 12 bases lay in between. The CDR3 nucleotides are TGTGCCAGCAGTAGTGGATGGGGTAATCAGCCCCAGCATTTT. Protein product: CASSSGWGNQPQHF.

The chain links TRBV5-6 to TRBJ1-5; possibly TRBD1 for D (5 bases). V was pared by 4 bases and J by 7 bases, with 15 bases between. Germline V gives CDR1 SGHDT, CDR2 YYEEEE. The CDR3 runs to 14 residues. The CDR3 loop is CASSVQGGGQPQHF. The DNA for the CDR3 is TGTGCCAGCAGCGTGCAGGGAGGTGGGCAGCCCCAGCATTTT.

The chain couples TRBV5-5 to TRBJ1-3; unclear D gene. Looked up from germline, CDR1 is SGHKS and CDR2 is YYEKEE (reference sequence). The CDR3 is made up of 15 amino acids. Trimming left V 1 base short and J 8 bases short, with 16 bases between. The CDR3 reads CASSLYGPQDDTIYF. CDR3 nucleotides: TGTGCCAGCAGCTTGTACGGACCCCAAGACGACACCATATATTTT.